The rows below give T cell receptor beta chains drawn from one sample of a study of T cell responses to AZD1222 COVID-19 vaccine. TCRdb keeps only in-frame clones here, not all; method: immunoSEQ multiplex PCR. The sample has 140,000 to 150,000 clones, around 91% seen once; the top ten hold around 5.2%. The specimen was peripheral blood, collected on day 0 of AZD1222 vaccination. The receptors shown here come from an adult in good health. Both conserved end residues are part of each CDR3. Fields, in order: V gene, D gene, J gene, clone size, CDR3 protein, CDR3 DNA. The D gene is left open where the match is weak. For some rows the clone size is stated as once, few or many, or as a class when expanded; others skip it.

V gene: TRBV7-9; D gene: NA; J gene: TRBJ2-7; clone size: NA; CDR3 protein: CASSLGVVGDEQYF; CDR3 DNA: TGTGCCAGCAGCTTAGGGGTGGTGGGCGACGAGCAGTACTTC
V gene: TRBV5-1; D gene: NA; J gene: TRBJ1-4; clone size: NA; CDR3 protein: CASSPVGGTNEKLFF; CDR3 DNA: TGCGCCAGCAGCCCTGTTGGGGGAACTAATGAAAAACTGTTTTTT
V gene: TRBV3-1/TRBV3-2; D gene: NA; J gene: TRBJ1-5; clone size: once; CDR3 protein: CASSQGRRDQPQHF; CDR3 DNA: TGTGCCAGCAGCCAAGGGAGGAGGGATCAGCCCCAGCATTTT
V gene: TRBV5-1; D gene: TRBD1; J gene: TRBJ1-2; clone size: NA; CDR3 protein: CASSIGTATYGYTF; CDR3 DNA: TGCGCCAGCAGCATTGGGACAGCTACTTATGGCTACACCTTC
V gene: TRBV10-1; D gene: NA; J gene: TRBJ1-2; clone size: NA; CDR3 protein: CASSESSGGYTF; CDR3 DNA: TGCGCCAGCAGTGAGTCGTCGGGGGGCTACACCTTC
V gene: TRBV4-1; D gene: TRBD2; J gene: TRBJ2-5; clone size: NA; CDR3 protein: CASSRLWTSGETQYF; CDR3 DNA: TGCGCCAGCAGCCGCCTTTGGACTAGCGGGGAGACCCAGTACTTC
V gene: TRBV5-4; D gene: TRBD2; J gene: TRBJ2-1; clone size: NA; CDR3 protein: CASRSSGGPSSYNEQFF; CDR3 DNA: TGTGCCAGCAGGTCCAGCGGGGGACCAAGCTCCTACAATGAGCAGTTCTTC
V gene: TRBV28; D gene: NA; J gene: TRBJ1-2; clone size: NA; CDR3 protein: CASSLGSYGYTF; CDR3 DNA: TGTGCCAGCAGTTTGGGGTCGTATGGCTACACCTTC
V gene: TRBV4-3; D gene: TRBD1; J gene: TRBJ2-7; clone size: NA; CDR3 protein: CASSRGTGVEQYF; CDR3 DNA: TGCGCCAGCAGCCGCGGGACAGGGGTCGAGCAGTACTTC
V gene: TRBV29-1; D gene: TRBD2; J gene: TRBJ2-1; clone size: NA; CDR3 protein: CSVLPTERGVSYNEQFF; CDR3 DNA: TGCAGCGTTCTACCCACTGAGCGGGGGGTTTCCTACAATGAGCAGTTCTTC
V gene: TRBV14; D gene: NA; J gene: TRBJ1-6; clone size: NA; CDR3 protein: CASSQDTGFSNSPLHF; CDR3 DNA: TGTGCCAGCAGCCAAGATACCGGGTTTTCTAATTCACCCCTCCACTTT
V gene: TRBV6-2/TRBV6-3; D gene: TRBD2; J gene: TRBJ2-7; clone size: NA; CDR3 protein: CASSRLAVSYEQYF; CDR3 DNA: TGTGCCAGCAGCCGACTAGCGGTGAGCTACGAGCAGTACTTC
V gene: TRBV28; D gene: TRBD1; J gene: TRBJ1-6; clone size: NA; CDR3 protein: CASSLVPARTGEYNSPLHF; CDR3 DNA: TGTGCCAGCAGTTTAGTGCCCGCTAGGACAGGGGAATATAATTCACCCCTCCACTTT
V gene: TRBV27; D gene: NA; J gene: TRBJ2-3; clone size: NA; CDR3 protein: CASSFFGPSTDTQYF; CDR3 DNA: TGTGCCAGCAGTTTCTTCGGACCAAGCACAGATACGCAGTATTTT
V gene: TRBV6-1; D gene: NA; J gene: TRBJ1-5; clone size: NA; CDR3 protein: CASSEWGIGSQGNQPQHF; CDR3 DNA: TGTGCCAGCAGTGAATGGGGGATCGGCTCGCAGGGCAATCAGCCCCAGCATTTT
V gene: TRBV5-4; D gene: TRBD1; J gene: TRBJ2-2; clone size: NA; CDR3 protein: CASSLGDRASGELFF; CDR3 DNA: TGTGCCAGCAGCTTAGGGGACAGGGCGTCCGGGGAGCTGTTTTTT
V gene: TRBV11-2; D gene: NA; J gene: TRBJ2-5; clone size: once; CDR3 protein: CASSPRYRSETQYF; CDR3 DNA: TGTGCCAGCAGCCCTAGATACCGCTCAGAGACCCAGTACTTC
V gene: TRBV4-3; D gene: TRBD2; J gene: TRBJ2-2; clone size: NA; CDR3 protein: CASSQRGGFDTGELFF; CDR3 DNA: TGCGCCAGCAGCCAAAGGGGAGGGTTCGACACCGGGGAGCTGTTTTTT
V gene: TRBV28; D gene: NA; J gene: TRBJ1-1; clone size: once; CDR3 protein: CASSLRRDLSEAFF; CDR3 DNA: TGTGCCAGCAGCCTAAGGAGGGACCTTTCTGAAGCTTTCTTT
V gene: TRBV11-2; D gene: NA; J gene: TRBJ1-3; clone size: NA; CDR3 protein: CASSLKSSGNTIYF; CDR3 DNA: TGTGCCAGCAGCTTAAAAAGCTCTGGAAACACCATATATTTT
V gene: TRBV6-4; D gene: NA; J gene: TRBJ1-5; clone size: few; CDR3 protein: CASSEPLWRDSNQPQHF; CDR3 DNA: TGTGCCAGCAGTGAGCCACTATGGAGGGATAGCAATCAGCCCCAGCATTTT
V gene: TRBV10-2; D gene: NA; J gene: TRBJ2-5; clone size: NA; CDR3 protein: CASSEPRGTQYF; CDR3 DNA: TGCGCCAGCAGTGAACCCCGGGGGACCCAGTACTTC
V gene: TRBV6-1; D gene: NA; J gene: TRBJ1-5; clone size: NA; CDR3 protein: CASSGLVRVGDQPQHF; CDR3 DNA: TGTGCCAGCAGTGGATTGGTCAGGGTGGGCGATCAGCCCCAGCATTTT
V gene: TRBV6-6; D gene: NA; J gene: TRBJ1-1; clone size: NA; CDR3 protein: CASSQQMNTEAFF; CDR3 DNA: TGTGCCAGCAGCCAACAGATGAACACTGAAGCTTTCTTT
V gene: TRBV7-2; D gene: NA; J gene: TRBJ1-4; clone size: NA; CDR3 protein: CASSLSGRADEKLFF; CDR3 DNA: TGTGCCAGCAGCTTATCGGGCAGGGCGGATGAAAAACTGTTTTTT
V gene: TRBV9; D gene: TRBD2; J gene: TRBJ2-7; clone size: NA; CDR3 protein: CASSVAAGESYEQYF; CDR3 DNA: TGTGCCAGCAGCGTAGCGGCGGGGGAATCCTACGAGCAGTACTTC
V gene: TRBV7-2; D gene: TRBD1; J gene: TRBJ1-3; clone size: NA; CDR3 protein: CASSARQGSGNTIYF; CDR3 DNA: TGTGCCAGCAGCGCCCGACAGGGATCTGGAAACACCATATATTTT
V gene: TRBV2; D gene: NA; J gene: TRBJ2-3; clone size: NA; CDR3 protein: CASSPRLVSEGYTQYF; CDR3 DNA: TGTGCCAGCAGTCCAAGACTAGTTTCAGAGGGTTATACGCAGTATTTT
V gene: TRBV2; D gene: TRBD1; J gene: TRBJ2-2; clone size: NA; CDR3 protein: CASKRQGANTGELFF; CDR3 DNA: TGTGCCAGCAAGAGACAGGGCGCGAACACCGGGGAGCTGTTTTTT
V gene: TRBV12-5; D gene: TRBD1; J gene: TRBJ2-1; clone size: NA; CDR3 protein: CASGSIRDSSYNEQFF; CDR3 DNA: TGTGCTAGTGGTTCCATCCGGGACAGCTCCTACAATGAGCAGTTCTTC
V gene: TRBV6-5; D gene: TRBD2; J gene: TRBJ2-4; clone size: few; CDR3 protein: CASSDLAGGSNIQYF; CDR3 DNA: TGTGCCAGCAGCGACCTAGCGGGGGGCTCCAACATTCAGTACTTC
V gene: TRBV5-6; D gene: TRBD1; J gene: TRBJ1-5; clone size: NA; CDR3 protein: CASSLPGTDYSNQPQHF; CDR3 DNA: TGTGCCAGCAGCTTACCCGGGACAGACTATAGCAATCAGCCCCAGCATTTT
V gene: TRBV7-2; D gene: TRBD2; J gene: TRBJ2-5; clone size: once; CDR3 protein: CASSLIAGQETQYF; CDR3 DNA: TGTGCCAGCAGCTTAATAGCGGGGCAAGAGACCCAGTACTTC
V gene: TRBV15; D gene: TRBD2; J gene: TRBJ2-1; clone size: NA; CDR3 protein: CATSTSGEYNEQFF; CDR3 DNA: TGTGCCACCAGCACTAGCGGGGAGTACAATGAGCAGTTCTTC
V gene: TRBV28; D gene: TRBD2; J gene: TRBJ2-1; clone size: NA; CDR3 protein: CASSLDPLAAATSNEQFF; CDR3 DNA: TGTGCCAGCAGCCTCGACCCACTAGCGGCCGCGACTAGCAATGAGCAGTTCTTC
V gene: TRBV27; D gene: TRBD2; J gene: TRBJ2-3; clone size: NA; CDR3 protein: CASSSGLAGPTDTQYF; CDR3 DNA: TGTGCCAGCAGTTCGGGACTAGCGGGACCCACAGATACGCAGTATTTT
V gene: TRBV18; D gene: NA; J gene: TRBJ2-3; clone size: NA; CDR3 protein: CASSPPGTTDTQYF; CDR3 DNA: TGTGCCAGCTCACCACCCGGGACTACAGATACGCAGTATTTT
V gene: TRBV14; D gene: NA; J gene: TRBJ1-2; clone size: NA; CDR3 protein: CASSQGRAAGYTF; CDR3 DNA: TGTGCCAGCAGCCAAGGCAGGGCTGCGGGCTACACCTTC
V gene: TRBV18; D gene: NA; J gene: TRBJ1-3; clone size: NA; CDR3 protein: CASSPPEAHSGNTIYF; CDR3 DNA: TGTGCCAGCTCACCACCGGAGGCCCACTCTGGAAACACCATATATTTT
V gene: TRBV5-1; D gene: NA; J gene: TRBJ2-3; clone size: NA; CDR3 protein: CASSSDGQSSTDTQYF; CDR3 DNA: TGCGCCAGCAGCTCCGACGGACAGTCTAGCACAGATACGCAGTATTTT
V gene: TRBV28; D gene: TRBD1; J gene: TRBJ2-7; clone size: NA; CDR3 protein: CASRPHRGFKDEQYF; CDR3 DNA: TGTGCCAGCAGGCCTCACAGGGGATTTAAGGACGAGCAGTACTTC
V gene: TRBV7-6; D gene: NA; J gene: TRBJ2-2; clone size: NA; CDR3 protein: CASSLWGAGELFF; CDR3 DNA: TGTGCCAGCAGCTTATGGGGCGCCGGGGAGCTGTTTTTT
V gene: TRBV28; D gene: NA; J gene: TRBJ1-4; clone size: NA; CDR3 protein: CASTVATNEKLFF; CDR3 DNA: TGTGCCAGCACAGTTGCAACTAATGAAAAACTGTTTTTT
V gene: TRBV21-1; D gene: NA; J gene: TRBJ1-1; clone size: NA; CDR3 protein: CASSKAHPGAHQELLVNTEAFF; CDR3 DNA: TGTGCCAGCAGCAAAGCGCATCCGGGGGCCCACCAGGAGCTGCTGGTGAACACTGAAGCTTTCTTT
V gene: TRBV28; D gene: NA; J gene: TRBJ2-6; clone size: NA; CDR3 protein: CASSLPTGANVLTF; CDR3 DNA: TGTGCCAGCAGTCTCCCCACTGGGGCCAACGTCCTGACTTTC
V gene: TRBV6-2/TRBV6-3; D gene: TRBD1; J gene: TRBJ1-5; clone size: NA; CDR3 protein: CASSLTGGDQPQHF; CDR3 DNA: TGTGCCAGCAGTCTGACAGGGGGCGATCAGCCCCAGCATTTT
V gene: TRBV5-6; D gene: TRBD2; J gene: TRBJ2-1; clone size: once; CDR3 protein: CASRSGTSAYNEQFF; CDR3 DNA: TGTGCCAGCAGATCCGGGACTAGCGCCTACAATGAGCAGTTCTTC
V gene: TRBV23-1; D gene: TRBD1; J gene: TRBJ1-3; clone size: NA; CDR3 protein: CASSQSDRGGGNTIYF; CDR3 DNA: TGCGCCAGCAGTCAATCTGACAGGGGGGGAGGAAACACCATATATTTT
V gene: TRBV18; D gene: NA; J gene: TRBJ2-1; clone size: NA; CDR3 protein: CASSPSTEGGQFF; CDR3 DNA: TGTGCCAGCTCACCATCTACAGAGGGAGGGCAGTTCTTC
V gene: TRBV29-1; D gene: NA; J gene: TRBJ2-3; clone size: NA; CDR3 protein: CSVDEAPGATTDTQYF; CDR3 DNA: TGCAGCGTTGACGAGGCCCCAGGGGCAACCACAGATACGCAGTATTTT